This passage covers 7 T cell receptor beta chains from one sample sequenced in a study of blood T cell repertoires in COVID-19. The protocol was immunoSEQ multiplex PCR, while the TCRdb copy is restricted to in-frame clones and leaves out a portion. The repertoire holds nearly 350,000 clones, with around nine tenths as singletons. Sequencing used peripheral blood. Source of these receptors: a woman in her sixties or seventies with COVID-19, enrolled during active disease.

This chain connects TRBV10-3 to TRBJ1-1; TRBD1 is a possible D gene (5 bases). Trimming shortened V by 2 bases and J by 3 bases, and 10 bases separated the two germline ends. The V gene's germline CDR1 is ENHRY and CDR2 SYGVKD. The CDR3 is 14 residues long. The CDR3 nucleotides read TGTGCCATCAGTGAGCGGGGAGGGGACACTGAAGCTTTCTTT. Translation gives CAISERGGDTEAFF.

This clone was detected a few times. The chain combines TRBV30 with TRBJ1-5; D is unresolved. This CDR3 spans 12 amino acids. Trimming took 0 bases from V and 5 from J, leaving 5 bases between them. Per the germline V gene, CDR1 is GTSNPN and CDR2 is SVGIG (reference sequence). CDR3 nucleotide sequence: TGTGCCTGGAGTGTGAGGGATCAGCCCCAGCATTTT. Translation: CAWSVRDQPQHF.

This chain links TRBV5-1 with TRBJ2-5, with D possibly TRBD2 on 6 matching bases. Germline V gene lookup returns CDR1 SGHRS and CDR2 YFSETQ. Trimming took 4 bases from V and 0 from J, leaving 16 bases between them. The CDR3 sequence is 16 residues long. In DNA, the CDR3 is TGCGCCAGCAGCCCGTCTTTGCGGGGTTACCAAGAGACCCAGTACTTC. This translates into CASSPSLRGYQETQYF.

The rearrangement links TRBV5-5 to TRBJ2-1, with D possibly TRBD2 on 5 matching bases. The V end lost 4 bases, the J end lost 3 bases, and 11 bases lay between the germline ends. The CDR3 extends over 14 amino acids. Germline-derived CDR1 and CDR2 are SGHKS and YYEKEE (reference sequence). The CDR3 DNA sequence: TGTGCCAGCAGCCCTCGACGGGACTACAATGAGCAGTTCTTC. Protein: CASSPRRDYNEQFF.

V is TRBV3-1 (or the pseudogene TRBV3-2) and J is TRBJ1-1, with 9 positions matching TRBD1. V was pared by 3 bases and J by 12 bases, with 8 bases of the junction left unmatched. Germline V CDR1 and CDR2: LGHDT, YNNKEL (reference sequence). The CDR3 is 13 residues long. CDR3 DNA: TGTGCCAGCAGCCATGCGGACAGGGGAAGGACTTTCTTT. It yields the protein CASSHADRGRTFF.

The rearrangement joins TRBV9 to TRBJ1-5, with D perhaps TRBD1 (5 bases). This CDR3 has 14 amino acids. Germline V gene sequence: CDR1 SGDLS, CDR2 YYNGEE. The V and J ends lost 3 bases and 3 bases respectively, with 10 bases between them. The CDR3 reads CASSAGGANQPQHF. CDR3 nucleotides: TGTGCCAGCAGCGCGGGAGGGGCCAATCAGCCCCAGCATTTT.

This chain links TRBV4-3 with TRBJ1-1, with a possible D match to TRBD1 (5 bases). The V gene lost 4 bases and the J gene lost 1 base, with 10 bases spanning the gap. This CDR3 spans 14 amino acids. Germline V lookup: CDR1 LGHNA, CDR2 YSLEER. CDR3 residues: CASSPRQGNTEAFF. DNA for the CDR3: TGCGCCAGCAGCCCTCGGCAGGGGAACACTGAAGCTTTCTTT.